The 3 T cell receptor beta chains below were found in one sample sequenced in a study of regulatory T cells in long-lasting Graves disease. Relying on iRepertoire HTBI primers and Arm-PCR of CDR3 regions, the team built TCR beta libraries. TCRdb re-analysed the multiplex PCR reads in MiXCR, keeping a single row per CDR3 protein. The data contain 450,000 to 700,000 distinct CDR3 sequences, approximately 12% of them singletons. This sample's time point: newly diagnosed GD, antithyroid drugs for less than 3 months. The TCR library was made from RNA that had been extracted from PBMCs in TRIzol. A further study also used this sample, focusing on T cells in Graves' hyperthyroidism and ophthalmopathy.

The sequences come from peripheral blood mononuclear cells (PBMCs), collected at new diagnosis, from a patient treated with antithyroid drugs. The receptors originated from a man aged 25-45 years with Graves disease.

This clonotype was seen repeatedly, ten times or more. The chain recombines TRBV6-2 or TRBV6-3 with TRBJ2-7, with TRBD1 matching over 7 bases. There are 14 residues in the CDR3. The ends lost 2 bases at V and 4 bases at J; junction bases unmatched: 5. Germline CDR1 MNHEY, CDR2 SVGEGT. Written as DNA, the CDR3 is TGTGCCAGCAGTTACGCGACAGGGACATACGAGCAGTACTTC. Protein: CASSYATGTYEQYF.

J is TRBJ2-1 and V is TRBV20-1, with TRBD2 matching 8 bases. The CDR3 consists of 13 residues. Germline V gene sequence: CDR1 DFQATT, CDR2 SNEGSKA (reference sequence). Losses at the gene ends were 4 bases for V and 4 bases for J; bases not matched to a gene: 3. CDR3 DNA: TGCAGTGCTATGCGGGGGGCTTACAATGAGCAGTTCTTC. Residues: CSAMRGAYNEQFF.

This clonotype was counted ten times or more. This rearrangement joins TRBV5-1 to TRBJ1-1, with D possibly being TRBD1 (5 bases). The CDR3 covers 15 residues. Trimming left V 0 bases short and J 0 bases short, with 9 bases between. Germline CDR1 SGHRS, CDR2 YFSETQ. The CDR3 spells CASSLGTSMNTEAFF. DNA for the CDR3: TGCGCCAGCAGCTTGGGGACAAGTATGAACACTGAAGCTTTCTTT.